The 31 T cell receptor beta chains presented below share a single source sample, sequenced in a study of shared clonotypes between healthy human individuals. Here immunoSEQ multiplex PCR was the method, and the copy in TCRdb shows in-frame clones only, minus some. This table has 550,000 to 600,000 clones, around 80% appearing once. Sequencing used PBMCs. Source of these receptors: a middle-aged woman in good health. Some clones in this sample may be carry-over from other donors' samples.

The rearrangement links TRBV30 to TRBJ2-7, with D unclear. V lost 0 bases and J 0 bases, leaving 12 bases between the germline ends. The CDR3 is made up of 15 amino acids. Germline CDR1 GTSNPN, CDR2 SVGIG (reference sequence). The CDR3 DNA sequence: TGTGCCTGGAGTGTATTCCGGCGCCTCTCCTACGAGCAGTACTTC. Residues: CAWSVFRRLSYEQYF.

V gene TRBV7-9 combines with J gene TRBJ1-5; D is ambiguous. CDR1 is SEHNR, CDR2 FQNEAQ, per germline (reference sequence). Trimming removed 5 bases from V and 4 bases from J, with 15 bases in between. The CDR3 is 15 amino acids. CDR3 sequence (DNA): TGTGCCAGCAGCGATACACAGCGGTTTAATCAGCCCCAGCATTTT. It codes for CASSDTQRFNQPQHF.

The V gene is TRBV5-1, the J gene TRBJ2-5; tentatively, D is TRBD2 (5 bases). This CDR3 has 14 amino acids. In germline, CDR1 is SGHRS, CDR2 YFSETQ. V gave up 3 bases and J gave up 1 base, with 10 bases separating them. Here the CDR3 DNA reads TGCGCCAGCAGCTCCGACGGGGTCCAAGAGACCCAGTACTTC. The encoded protein is CASSSDGVQETQYF.

This rearrangement joins TRBV6-5 to TRBJ1-3, with D perhaps TRBD1 (6 bases). This CDR3 has 12 residues. Germline assignment: CDR1 MNHEY and CDR2 SVGAGI. V was shortened by 6 bases and J by 3 bases, with 6 bases between the two germline ends. CDR3 DNA sequence: TGTGCCAGCAGCAGGGGTGGAAACACCATATATTTT. It yields the protein CASSRGGNTIYF.

The chain joins TRBV19 to TRBJ2-7; 12 bases agree with TRBD2. V shed 0 bases, J shed 6 bases, and the junction held 3 bases outside the gene matches. The V gene's germline CDR1 is LNHDA and CDR2 SQIVND (reference sequence). The CDR3 contains 15 residues. The CDR3 DNA follows: TGTGCCAGTAGTATAGATGGACTAGCGGGATTCGAGCAGTACTTC. This encodes CASSIDGLAGFEQYF.

CDR3 coding DNA: TGTGCCAGCAGTTTCCGGGGAAACGAGCAGTACTTC. Encoded protein: CASSFRGNEQYF. This sequence joins TRBV27 and TRBJ2-7; a weak D match, TRBD2 (5 bases). The CDR3 has 12 amino acids. The germline V and J ends were trimmed by 3 bases and 5 bases, with 8 bases remaining between them. From germline, CDR1 is MNHEY and CDR2 SMNVEV (reference sequence).

The V gene is TRBV18, the J gene TRBJ1-4; 12 bases align to TRBD1. CDR1 is KGHSH, CDR2 LQKENI, per germline. With 6 bases clipped from V and 12 bases from J, the junction kept 11 bases outside the gene matches. The CDR3 contains 15 residues. The CDR3 DNA reads TGTGCCAGCTCCCTGGGGACAGGGGGCCGGGAGCAACTGTTTTTT. This sequence encodes CASSLGTGGREQLFF.

J is TRBJ2-5 and V is TRBV29-1; D is undetermined. Germline V gene data show CDR1 as SQVTM and CDR2 as ANQGSEA. V was cut by 0 bases and J by 2 bases, with 10 bases left in between. This CDR3 spans 14 amino acids. The CDR3 sequence: CSVEDQASQETQYF. In DNA form, the CDR3 reads TGCAGCGTTGAAGATCAAGCGAGTCAAGAGACCCAGTACTTC.

This clone was picked up a small number of times. A far larger clone differs by one base, so this is likely a read error. This chain connects TRBV19 to TRBJ1-4; D remains ambiguous. Trimming removed 8 bases at V and 10 bases at J, with 20 bases between. CDR3 length: 14 residues. From germline, CDR1 is LNHDA and CDR2 SQIVND (reference sequence). CDR3 bases: TGTGCCAGTGCCGCTCGGGGAGGGCTCGGAAAACTGTTTTTT. Translated, it gives CASAARGGLGKLFF.

V is TRBV25-1 and J is TRBJ1-4; D is possibly TRBD1 (5 bases). In germline, CDR1 is MGHDK, CDR2 SYGVNS. The CDR3 extends over 15 amino acids. V was shortened by 8 bases and J by 5 bases, with 18 bases between the two germline ends. The DNA for the CDR3 is TGTGCCAGCTTACCCGCCGGGACGGGAAATGAAAAACTGTTTTTT. Protein sequence: CASLPAGTGNEKLFF.

This clone showed up many times. The V and J genes are TRBV29-1 and TRBJ2-2, with 7 bases identical to TRBD2. Germline assignment: CDR1 SQVTM and CDR2 ANQGSEA. The CDR3 loop spans 14 amino acids. With V trimmed by 4 bases and J by 6 bases, 8 bases remained unmatched. This CDR3 reads CSVVPAGIPGELFF. The DNA for the CDR3 is TGCAGCGTTGTTCCAGCGGGAATCCCCGGGGAGCTGTTTTTT.

This clone occurred many times. The chain uses TRBV7-2 and TRBJ2-7; 9 nucleotides align to TRBD1. CDR1 and CDR2 (germline): SGHTA, FQGNSA. The V and J ends lost 4 bases and 7 bases, in that order; junction bases with no gene match: 5. The CDR3 loop spans 13 amino acids. The CDR3 sequence: CASSSNRGQEQYF. CDR3 bases: TGTGCCAGCAGCTCTAACAGGGGGCAGGAGCAGTACTTC.

The J gene is TRBJ2-7, the V gene TRBV18; 7 positions match TRBD1. Unmatched junction bases numbered 8, after V lost 4 bases and J lost 2 bases. CDR3 length: 15 residues. Germline CDR1 and CDR2: KGHSH and LQKENI. The CDR3 bases are TGTGCCAGCTCACGTCTACAGGGGAACGCCTACGAGCAGTACTTC. Its translation: CASSRLQGNAYEQYF.

The chain combines TRBV9 with TRBJ1-3; TRBD1 might be the D (5 bases). CDR3 length equals 11 residues. V was shortened by 5 bases and J by 5 bases, with 5 bases between the two germline ends. CDR1 SGDLS and CDR2 YYNGEE come from the germline V gene. The CDR3 here is CASRGRNTIYF. In DNA form, the CDR3 reads TGTGCCAGCAGGGGACGAAACACCATATATTTT.

The chain's CDR3 is CASSQTGSRTGELFF. Written as DNA, the CDR3 is TGTGCCAGCAGCCAGACAGGGAGTCGGACCGGGGAGCTGTTTTTT. The chain links TRBV14 to TRBJ2-2, with 7 bases that match TRBD1. From germline, CDR1 is SGHDN and CDR2 FVKESK. Trimming at V came to 3 bases and at J to 5 bases, leaving 6 bases not matched to a gene. The CDR3 sequence is 15 residues long.

The chain combines TRBV2 with TRBJ2-2, with TRBD2 matching 14 bases. CDR1 and CDR2 (germline): SNHLY, FYNNEI. V trimming: 6 bases; J trimming: 3 bases; junction bases outside the gene matches: 6. The CDR3 length is 17 residues. The chain's CDR3 is CASRPLGLAGDTGELFF. The CDR3 DNA is TGTGCCAGCAGACCCCTGGGACTAGCGGGAGACACCGGGGAGCTGTTTTTT.

A single count supports this clone. The genes are TRBV5-5 and TRBJ2-7, with D perhaps TRBD1 or TRBD2 (5 bases each). In germline, CDR1 is SGHKS, CDR2 YYEKEE (reference sequence). The V end was cut by 4 bases, the J end by 0 bases, with 14 bases between. The CDR3 is 15 residues long. This CDR3 is CASSLGTAASYEQYF. In DNA, the CDR3 is TGTGCCAGCAGCCTCGGGACGGCAGCCTCCTACGAGCAGTACTTC.

V is TRBV28 and J is TRBJ2-7; a possible D gene is TRBD2 (5 bases). Germline CDR1 is MDHEN and CDR2 is SYDVKM. Trimming cost V 6 bases and J 6 bases, with 9 bases left between them. The CDR3 contains 11 residues. This chain's CDR3 is CASRYGGEQYF. In DNA, the CDR3 is TGTGCCAGCAGGTACGGAGGCGAGCAGTACTTC. The full variable domain, completed using reference TRBV28 and TRBJ2-7, is DVKVTQSSRYLVKRTGEKVFLECVQDMDHENMFWYRQDPGLGLRLIYFSYDVKMKEKGDIPEGYSVSREKKERFSLILESASTNQTSMYLCASRYGGEQYFGPGTRLTVT.

The gene calls are TRBV19 and TRBJ2-1; D is uncertain. The germline gives CDR1 LNHDA, CDR2 SQIVND (reference sequence). The CDR3 is 13 amino acids. Trimming shortened V by 3 bases and J by 6 bases, and 9 bases separated the two germline ends. This CDR3 reads CASSIGQSNEQFF. In DNA form, the CDR3 reads TGTGCCAGTAGTATCGGGCAAAGCAATGAGCAGTTCTTC.

The table lists this clone with many counts. The chain employs TRBV28 and TRBJ1-4, with 7 bases aligning to TRBD1. The CDR3 extends over 12 amino acids. The J segment lost 8 bases and the V segment lost 5 bases, leaving 2 bases of the junction unmatched. In germline, CDR1 is MDHEN, CDR2 SYDVKM. The CDR3 coding sequence is TGTGCCAGCAGTCCGGACAGGGAAAAACTGTTTTTT. This codes for CASSPDREKLFF.

As DNA, the CDR3 is TGCGCCAGCAGCTCTGGACTAACTAGCACAGATACGCAGTATTTT. Protein: CASSSGLTSTDTQYF. The chain couples TRBV5-1 to TRBJ2-3; TRBD2 might be the D (6 bases). With 3 bases removed from V and 0 bases from J, the gap between germline ends came to 11 bases. The CDR3 spans 15 residues. The germline V gene has CDR1 SGHRS and CDR2 YFSETQ.

About this clone itself: A single base separates this from a much larger clone, so it may be a read error. Additional DNA sequences in this sample encode the identical CDR3. The chain is built from TRBV6-1 and TRBJ2-5, with 8 bases fitting TRBD1. The CDR3 spans 14 residues. V was pared by 5 bases and J by 6 bases, with 8 bases of the junction left unmatched. Germline V gene lookup returns CDR1 MNHNS and CDR2 SASEGT. The CDR3 region is CASSPGTGPKTQYF. CDR3 nucleotides: TGTGCCAGCAGTCCCGGGACAGGCCCAAAGACCCAGTACTTC.

In its sample, this clone was seen a few times. Other DNA sequences in the sample encode the same CDR3. CDR3 protein: CAWSRGGDTEAFF. CDR3 nucleotides: TGTGCCTGGAGCCGAGGGGGGGACACTGAAGCTTTCTTT. This chain uses TRBV30 with TRBJ1-1, with D perhaps matching TRBD1 (6 bases). The V gene lost 3 bases and the J gene lost 3 bases, with 11 bases spanning the gap. The CDR3 has 13 residues. Germline V gene lookup returns CDR1 GTSNPN and CDR2 SVGIG (reference sequence).

The V gene is TRBV14, the J gene TRBJ2-7; 11 positions agree with TRBD2. Germline V gives CDR1 SGHDN, CDR2 FVKESK. The J segment lost 3 bases and the V segment lost 4 bases, leaving 2 bases of the junction unmatched. CDR3 length equals 14 residues. The CDR3 coding sequence is TGTGCCAGCAGCCGGGGACTAGCGGTCTACGAGCAGTACTTC. Protein sequence: CASSRGLAVYEQYF.

This sequence joins TRBV5-2 and TRBJ1-1; the D segment call TRBD1 is taken from the table without a DNA check. TRBV5-2 corresponds to a pseudogene. The CDR3 sequence is 13 residues long. The CDR3 region has the DNA TGTGCCAGCAGCATTCTCAGGGGCGGAGAAGCTTTCTTT. Its protein is CASSILRGGEAFF.

J is TRBJ1-4 and V is TRBV29-1; D might be TRBD1 (6 bases). V lost 3 bases, J lost 8 bases, and 19 bases lay in between. This CDR3 comprises 15 residues. Per the germline V gene, CDR1 is SQVTM and CDR2 is ANQGSEA. This CDR3 is CSVDDPQGSGEKLFF. The CDR3 DNA is TGCAGCGTTGATGACCCACAGGGCTCAGGAGAAAAACTGTTTTTT.

This clone was seen once. With only one base between it and a far larger clone, this is likely a read error. The identical CDR3 is also encoded by other nucleotide sequences in the sample. The rearrangement uses TRBV30 and TRBJ2-5, with D hard to call. The germline V gene has CDR1 GTSNPN and CDR2 SVGIG (reference sequence). The CDR3 runs to 15 residues. V was shortened by 2 bases and J by 2 bases, with 15 bases between the two germline ends. The CDR3 loop is CAWSQLVGYQETQYF. CDR3 DNA: TGTGCCTGGAGTCAATTGGTGGGGTATCAAGAGACCCAGTACTTC.

The rearrangement links TRBV9 to TRBJ2-3, with a tentative D call TRBD2 (6 bases). CDR1 and CDR2 from the germline V gene are SGDLS and YYNGEE. Trimming cost V 5 bases and J 0 bases, with 10 bases left between them. This CDR3 spans 14 amino acids. Here the CDR3 reads CASSKRVSTDTQYF. The DNA for the CDR3 is TGTGCCAGCAGTAAGCGGGTTAGCACAGATACGCAGTATTTT.

For the CDR3, the DNA is TGTGCCTGGTCAAGGAGGGTAGGGGCCTATGGCTACACCTTC. Protein sequence: CAWSRRVGAYGYTF. The V gene is TRBV30, the J gene TRBJ1-2, with D maybe TRBD1 (5 bases). Germline-derived CDR1 and CDR2 are GTSNPN and SVGIG (reference sequence). Trimming shortened V by 5 bases and J by 4 bases, and 17 bases separated the two germline ends. The CDR3 is 14 amino acids.

This chain links TRBV7-8 with TRBJ2-2; no reliable D call. The CDR3 is 16 amino acids. CDR1 and CDR2 (germline): SGHVS, FQNEAQ. V was clipped by 2 bases and J by 0 bases, with 10 bases between them. The CDR3 spells CASSLRVTANTGELFF. In DNA, the CDR3 is TGTGCCAGCAGCTTACGGGTAACCGCGAACACCGGGGAGCTGTTTTTT.

V and J are TRBV14 and TRBJ2-5; TRBD1 might be the D (5 bases). Germline-derived CDR1 and CDR2 are SGHDN and FVKESK. This CDR3 comprises 13 residues. V was clipped by 2 bases and J by 2 bases, with 6 bases between them. Here the CDR3 DNA reads TGTGCCAGCAGCCAACAGGGTCAAGAGACCCAGTACTTC. Its protein product is CASSQQGQETQYF.